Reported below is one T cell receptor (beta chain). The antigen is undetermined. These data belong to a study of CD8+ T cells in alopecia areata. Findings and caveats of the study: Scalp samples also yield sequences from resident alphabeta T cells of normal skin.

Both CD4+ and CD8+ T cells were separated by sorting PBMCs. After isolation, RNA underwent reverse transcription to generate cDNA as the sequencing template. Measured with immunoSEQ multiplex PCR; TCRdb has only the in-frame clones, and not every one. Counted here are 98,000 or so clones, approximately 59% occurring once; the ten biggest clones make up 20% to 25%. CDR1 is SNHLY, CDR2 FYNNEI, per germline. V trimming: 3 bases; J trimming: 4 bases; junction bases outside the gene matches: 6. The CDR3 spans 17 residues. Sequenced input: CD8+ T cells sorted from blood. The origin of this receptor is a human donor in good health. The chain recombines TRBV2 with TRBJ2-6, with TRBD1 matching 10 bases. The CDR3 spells CASSEGTGELGANVLTF. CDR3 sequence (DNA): TGTGCCAGCAGTGAGGGGACAGGGGAACTCGGGGCCAACGTCCTGACTTTC.